This T cell receptor beta chain was observed in a study of blood T cells in healthy people across ages (dated by TCRdb to between 2015 and 2017). Looking at the study overall: In model experiments, template switching captured roughly one uniquely barcoded TCR beta cDNA molecule for every two T cells. Using deep sequencing normalized with unique cDNA molecular identifiers, the study measured how TCR beta repertoire diversity changes with age. The donors were split into four age groups: young (average 16 years), middle-aged (39), aged (roughly 68) and long-lived (about 74). To avoid experimental bias, donors of different ages were distributed randomly across sequencing lanes. The study analyzed two additional independent replicas of 1 million unique cDNA reads from the same blood draw for two donors, one aged 18 to 30 and one aged 80 or older.

On this clonotype: Its antigen is unknown. Per-nucleotide qualities are absent, and no much larger clonotype sits a single base away.

The CDR3 sequence holds 18 residues, the cysteine and phenylalanine included. The CDR3 DNA has 54 bases and is translated from base 1. The germline V gene encodes CDR1 LGHDT and CDR2 YNNKEL (reference sequence). The germline ends are 21 bases apart after V is trimmed by 2 bases and J by 2 bases. The paper's findings and limits, for the study overall: A strong correlation was found between observed TCR beta diversity and the percentage of naive T cells measured by flow cytometry. Estimates of total diversity based on one million sequenced T cells were regarded as lower bounds and as underestimates. As age increased, observed TCR beta diversity per million T cells dropped in a roughly linear way, and a significant reduction was already evident by age 40. Donor CMV infection status was unknown, potentially confounding age-related changes in expanded clonotypes. Compared with the aged group, the long-lived group had more naive CD4+ T cells, fewer expanded clones and increased TCR diversity, a pattern suggesting age selection. Since profiling was done on bulk unsorted PBMCs, naive and antigen-experienced compartments could not be conclusively compared.

The library was obtained by 5' RACE. TCRdb shows the sequencer as Illumina HiSeq 2500. A second PCR of roughly 6 to 11 cycles was run with a J-beta primer mix and a sample-barcoded 5' primer. A unique molecular identifier was introduced onto each TCR beta cDNA molecule by a template-switch 5' adaptor carrying 12 random nucleotides. At least 2.5 million CDR3-containing paired-end reads were obtained from each sample. The Mint cDNA synthesis kit, primed by a TRBC-specific oligonucleotide, was used to synthesize first-strand cDNA from all RNA. Following uracil-DNA glycosylase treatment, a first 18-cycle PCR with universal primers M1SS and BC2_uni_R was performed on all cDNA. The authors processed their data as follows. For normalization, 1 million high-quality reads were randomly selected from each sample, with every read carrying a distinct molecular identifier. Instead of being binned into consensus sequences, reads with shared molecular identifiers were discarded. CDR3 identification, clonotype clustering and error correction used MiTCR with a Q25 quality threshold and the strictest error-elimination algorithm. Lower-bound total TCR beta diversity was estimated with a nonparametric unseen species model using Euler transformation. Using fastp trimming at Q25 and MiXCR clonotype assembly, TCRdb reanalyzed the public sequencing data and kept in-frame beta chains. CDR3 protein duplicates are merged, each entry listing the most common genes and DNA. The V and J calls were determined by TCRdb, not by the authors. The sample yields approximately 1.5 million distinct CDR3 sequences; around 35% were counted once. The top ten hold 11% of the sample.

Systemically healthy Caucasian individuals from Russia, roughly 40 in total and aged about 6 to 100 years, were included as donors. Ten milliliters of peripheral blood were collected from each donor into EDTA-treated Vacutainer tubes. Ficoll-Paque density-gradient centrifugation was used to isolate PBMCs, with at least 6 million obtained per sample. Trizol reagent was used to extract total RNA from the PBMCs, yielding at least 6 micrograms per sample. For every donor, an aliquot of PBMCs went through flow cytometry to measure the percentages of naive CD45RAhigh/CD27high T cells. The rearrangement joined TRBV3-1 to TRBJ1-2, with the D gene uncertain. Input material: blood. The clonotype originates from a young woman in good health. The CDR3 here reads CASSQIPGGGPSNYGYTF. The sequenced DNA: TGTGCCAGCAGCCAAATCCCCGGAGGCGGCCCTTCCAACTATGGCTACACCTTC.